The T cell receptor beta chain under discussion was sequenced for a study of sequential checkpoint blockade in melanoma. Using immunoSEQ multiplex PCR, the repertoire was profiled, and TCRdb retains in-frame clones only, with some absent. The data show about 17,000 clones, approximately 80% seen once. With V trimmed by 0 bases and J by 4 bases, 3 bases remained unmatched. The germline V gene encodes CDR1 SGDLS and CDR2 YYNGEE. The CDR3 extends over 15 amino acids. The sample's treatment: randomized to nivolumab then ipilimumab (arm A) or the reverse (arm B). The origin of this receptor is a human donor with melanoma. Specimen: CD8+ T cells sorted from blood (inferred from file names), collected from a patient given nivolumab and ipilimumab in sequence. The chain has TRBV9 and TRBJ2-7, with TRBD2 matching 11 bases. CDR3: CASSVASGRTYEQYF. As DNA, the CDR3 is TGTGCCAGCAGCGTAGCTAGCGGGAGGACATACGAGCAGTACTTC.